These T cell receptor beta chains were read from a single sample in a study of T cell responses to AZD1222 COVID-19 vaccine. Profiling relied on immunoSEQ multiplex PCR, and the TCRdb table lists in-frame clones only, not all of them. The repertoire includes about 180,000 clones, roughly 92% of them detected once, and about 2.5% sits in the top ten. This sample comprised peripheral blood, obtained on day 0 of AZD1222 vaccination. The origin of the receptors is an adult in good health. CDR3s leave out the opening cysteine and the closing phenylalanine or tryptophan.

v_gene: TRBV19; j_gene: TRBJ1-5; len: 10; CDR3aa: ASSRDAQPQH
v_gene: TRBV29-1; j_gene: TRBJ2-7; len: 13; CDR3aa: SVEFAGSPSYEQY
v_gene: TRBV7-9; j_gene: TRBJ2-3; len: 13; CDR3aa: ASSPTSGGTDTQY
v_gene: TRBV11-2; j_gene: TRBJ2-5; len: 12; CDR3aa: ASSPTGAQETQY
v_gene: TRBV18; j_gene: TRBJ1-5; len: 16; CDR3aa: ASSPRSVGQISNQPQH
v_gene: TRBV7-8; j_gene: TRBJ1-6; len: 16; CDR3aa: ASSLAGQGDSYNSPLH
v_gene: TRBV30; j_gene: TRBJ2-5; len: 12; CDR3aa: AWSISRVRETQY
v_gene: TRBV11-2; j_gene: TRBJ2-1; len: 14; CDR3aa: ASSLRPGGPYNEQF
v_gene: TRBV7-9; j_gene: TRBJ2-1; len: 14; CDR3aa: ASSLPLAGVLGEQF
v_gene: TRBV4-2; j_gene: TRBJ2-2; len: 15; CDR3aa: ASSQDLLAGFGGELF
v_gene: TRBV18; j_gene: TRBJ2-2; len: 14; CDR3aa: ASSPIAGGNTGELF
v_gene: TRBV19; j_gene: TRBJ1-5; len: 13; CDR3aa: ASSPSRGSNQPQH
v_gene: TRBV15; j_gene: TRBJ2-3; len: 16; CDR3aa: ATSSQGAIFISGDTQY
v_gene: TRBV5-5; j_gene: TRBJ1-2; len: 15; CDR3aa: ASSLWGQGAMRYGYT
v_gene: TRBV6-6; j_gene: TRBJ2-1; len: 12; CDR3aa: ASRGRDSNNEQF
v_gene: TRBV15; j_gene: TRBJ2-2; len: 13; CDR3aa: ATSRKGPPTGELF
v_gene: TRBV18; j_gene: TRBJ2-6; len: 13; CDR3aa: ASSPPVSGANVLT
v_gene: TRBV10-1; j_gene: TRBJ2-3; len: 11; CDR3aa: ASSDQAGDTQY
v_gene: TRBV10-1; j_gene: TRBJ2-1; len: 14; CDR3aa: ASSGSGTSGSHEQF
v_gene: TRBV3-1/TRBV3-2; j_gene: TRBJ1-3; len: 15; CDR3aa: ASSQDREILSGNTIY
v_gene: TRBV19; j_gene: TRBJ2-3; len: 13; CDR3aa: ASSRPSGSTDTQY
v_gene: TRBV7-2; j_gene: TRBJ2-3; len: 14; CDR3aa: ASSLGAGGPPDTQY
v_gene: TRBV7-9; j_gene: TRBJ1-2; len: 10; CDR3aa: ASSRGLGGYT
v_gene: TRBV30; j_gene: TRBJ2-1; len: 10; CDR3aa: AWSQGGGPQF
v_gene: TRBV6-5; j_gene: TRBJ1-2; len: 12; CDR3aa: ASAGTGDNYGYT
v_gene: TRBV6-1; j_gene: TRBJ2-5; len: 15; CDR3aa: ASSVGLAGGKGETQY
v_gene: TRBV3-1/TRBV3-2; j_gene: TRBJ2-1; len: 14; CDR3aa: ASSVSGLPSYNEQF
v_gene: TRBV10-2; j_gene: TRBJ1-2; len: 11; CDR3aa: ASSAALTGGYT
v_gene: TRBV6-1; j_gene: TRBJ2-2; len: 14; CDR3aa: ASSDGLAANTGELF
v_gene: TRBV15; j_gene: TRBJ1-1; len: 12; CDR3aa: ATSVRYGDPEAF
v_gene: TRBV5-1; j_gene: TRBJ1-1; len: 13; CDR3aa: ASSLVGVGNTEAF
v_gene: TRBV3-1/TRBV3-2; j_gene: TRBJ2-7; len: 11; CDR3aa: ASSWGPKDEQY
v_gene: TRBV6-1; j_gene: TRBJ1-1; len: 13; CDR3aa: ASSEGIPAPAVAF
v_gene: TRBV12-5; j_gene: TRBJ1-1; len: 12; CDR3aa: ASGNRPTENEAF
v_gene: TRBV19; j_gene: TRBJ2-7; len: 10; CDR3aa: ASSNRGYEQY
v_gene: TRBV19; j_gene: TRBJ1-4; len: 11; CDR3aa: ASAGGLKEKLF
v_gene: TRBV2; j_gene: TRBJ1-1; len: 12; CDR3aa: ASRSRTGNTEAF
v_gene: TRBV19; j_gene: TRBJ2-5; len: 12; CDR3aa: ASSTPDRVETQY
v_gene: TRBV9; j_gene: TRBJ2-3; len: 13; CDR3aa: ASTPIGGQTDTQY
v_gene: TRBV6-5; j_gene: TRBJ2-7; len: 12; CDR3aa: ASTRTGEIYEQY
v_gene: TRBV15; j_gene: TRBJ1-1; len: 14; CDR3aa: ATSPGQGALSTEAF
v_gene: TRBV5-1; j_gene: TRBJ1-1; len: 13; CDR3aa: ASSRNGQGNTEAF
v_gene: TRBV5-6; j_gene: TRBJ1-4; len: 12; CDR3aa: ASSYGLSEEKLF
v_gene: TRBV5-1; j_gene: TRBJ2-2; len: 11; CDR3aa: ASSLASRSKQF
v_gene: TRBV5-1; j_gene: TRBJ2-7; len: 12; CDR3aa: ASSLQAGGNEQY
v_gene: TRBV7-2; j_gene: TRBJ1-2; len: 13; CDR3aa: ASRDKTNANYGYT